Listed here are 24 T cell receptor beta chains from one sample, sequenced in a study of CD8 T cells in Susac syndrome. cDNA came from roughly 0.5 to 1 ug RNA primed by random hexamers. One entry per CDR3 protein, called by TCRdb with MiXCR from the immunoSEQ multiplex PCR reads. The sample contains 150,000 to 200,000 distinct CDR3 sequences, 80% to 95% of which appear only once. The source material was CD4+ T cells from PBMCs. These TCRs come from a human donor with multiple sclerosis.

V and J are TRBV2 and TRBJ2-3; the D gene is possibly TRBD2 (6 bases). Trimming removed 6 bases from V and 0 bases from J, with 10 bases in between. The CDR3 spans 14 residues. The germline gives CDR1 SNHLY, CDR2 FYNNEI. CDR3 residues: CASSRLVSTDTQYF. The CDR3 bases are TGTGCCAGCAGCCGACTAGTAAGCACAGATACGCAGTATTTT. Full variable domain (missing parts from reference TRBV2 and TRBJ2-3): EPEVTQTPSHQVTQMGQEVILRCVPISNHLYFYWYRQILGQKVEFLVSFYNNEISEKSEIFDDQFSVERPDGSNFTLKIRSTKLEDSAMYFCASSRLVSTDTQYFGPGTRLTVL.

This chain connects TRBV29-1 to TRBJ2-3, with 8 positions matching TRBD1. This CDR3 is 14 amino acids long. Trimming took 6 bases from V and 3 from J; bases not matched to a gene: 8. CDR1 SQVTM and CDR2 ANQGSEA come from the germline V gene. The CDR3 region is CSVRKTGETDTQYF. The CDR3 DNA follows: TGCAGCGTCCGGAAGACAGGGGAAACAGATACGCAGTATTTT.

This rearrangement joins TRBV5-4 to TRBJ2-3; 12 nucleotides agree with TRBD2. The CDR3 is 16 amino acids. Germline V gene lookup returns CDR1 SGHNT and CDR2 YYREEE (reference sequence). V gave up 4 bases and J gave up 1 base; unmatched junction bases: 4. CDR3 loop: CASSMRLAGGTDTQYF. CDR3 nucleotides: TGTGCCAGCAGCATGAGACTAGCGGGGGGCACAGATACGCAGTATTTT.

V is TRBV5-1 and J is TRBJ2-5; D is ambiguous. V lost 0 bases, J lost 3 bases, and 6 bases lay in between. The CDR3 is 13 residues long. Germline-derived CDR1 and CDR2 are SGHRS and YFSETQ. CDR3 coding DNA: TGCGCCAGCAGCTTGGGCCATAAAGAGACCCAGTACTTC. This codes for CASSLGHKETQYF.

The chain's CDR3 is CASSLAWNTEAFF. In DNA, the CDR3 is TGTGCCAGCAGCCTTGCCTGGAACACTGAAGCTTTCTTT. The V and J genes are TRBV7-3 and TRBJ1-1; D not resolved. Trimming pared 5 bases from V and 1 base from J, leaving 8 bases between. Per germline, CDR1 SGHTA and CDR2 FQGTGA. The CDR3 totals 13 residues.

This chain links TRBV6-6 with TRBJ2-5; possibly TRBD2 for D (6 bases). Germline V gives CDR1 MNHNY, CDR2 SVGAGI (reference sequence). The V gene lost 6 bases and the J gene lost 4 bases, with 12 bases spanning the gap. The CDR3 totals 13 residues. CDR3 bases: TGTGCCAGCAGCCGCCCGGGAGTAGAGACCCAGTACTTC. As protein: CASSRPGVETQYF.

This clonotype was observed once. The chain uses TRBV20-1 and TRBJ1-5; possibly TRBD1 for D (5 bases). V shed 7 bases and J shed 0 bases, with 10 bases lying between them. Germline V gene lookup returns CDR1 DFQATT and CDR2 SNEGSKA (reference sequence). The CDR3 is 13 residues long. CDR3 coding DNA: TGCAGTGTACGGGGGGTTAGCAATCAGCCCCAGCATTTT. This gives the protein CSVRGVSNQPQHF.

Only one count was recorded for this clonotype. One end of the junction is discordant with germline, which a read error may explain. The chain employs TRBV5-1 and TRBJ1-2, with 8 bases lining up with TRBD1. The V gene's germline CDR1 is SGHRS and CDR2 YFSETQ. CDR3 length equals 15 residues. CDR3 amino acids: CASSLTGEINSGYTF. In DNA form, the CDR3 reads TGCGCCAGCAGCCTGACAGGGGAGATCAACTCTGGCTACACCTTC.

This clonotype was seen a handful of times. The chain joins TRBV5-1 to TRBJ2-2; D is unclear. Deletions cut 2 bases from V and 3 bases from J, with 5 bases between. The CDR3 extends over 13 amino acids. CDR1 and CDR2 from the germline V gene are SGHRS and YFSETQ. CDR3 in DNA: TGCGCCAGCAGCTTCTCGGACACCGGGGAGCTGTTTTTT. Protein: CASSFSDTGELFF.

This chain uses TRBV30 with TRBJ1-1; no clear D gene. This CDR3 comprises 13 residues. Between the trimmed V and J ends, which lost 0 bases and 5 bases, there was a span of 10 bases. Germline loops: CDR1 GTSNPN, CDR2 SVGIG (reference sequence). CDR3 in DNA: TGTGCCTGGAGTGTACTAGGTCGGACTGAAGCTTTCTTT. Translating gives CAWSVLGRTEAFF.

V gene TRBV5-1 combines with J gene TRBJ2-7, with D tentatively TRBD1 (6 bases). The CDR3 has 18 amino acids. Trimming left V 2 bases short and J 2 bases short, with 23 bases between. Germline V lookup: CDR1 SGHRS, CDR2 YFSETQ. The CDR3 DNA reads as TGCGCCAGCAGCTTTGAACCGACAGGTCTCCCGGCCGCCTACGAGCAGTACTTC. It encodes CASSFEPTGLPAAYEQYF.

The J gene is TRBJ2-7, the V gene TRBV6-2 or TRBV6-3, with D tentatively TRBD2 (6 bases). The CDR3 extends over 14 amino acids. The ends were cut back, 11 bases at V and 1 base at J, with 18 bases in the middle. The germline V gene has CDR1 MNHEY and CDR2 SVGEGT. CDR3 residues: CAASGRAGSYEQYF. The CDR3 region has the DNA TGTGCCGCGAGCGGAAGGGCGGGATCCTACGAGCAGTACTTC.

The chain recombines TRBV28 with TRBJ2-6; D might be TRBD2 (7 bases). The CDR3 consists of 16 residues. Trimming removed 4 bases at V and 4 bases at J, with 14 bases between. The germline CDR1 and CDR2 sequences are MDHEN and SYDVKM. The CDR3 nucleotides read TGTGCCAGCAGTTCCCCGGGGGGCCGGGGGGCCAACGTCCTGACTTTC. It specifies CASSSPGGRGANVLTF.

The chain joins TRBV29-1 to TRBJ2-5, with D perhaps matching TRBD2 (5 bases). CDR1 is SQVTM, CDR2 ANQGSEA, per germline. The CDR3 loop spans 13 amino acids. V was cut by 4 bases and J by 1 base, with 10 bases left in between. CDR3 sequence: CSVGGQAQETQYF. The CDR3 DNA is TGCAGCGTTGGAGGGCAGGCCCAAGAGACCCAGTACTTC.

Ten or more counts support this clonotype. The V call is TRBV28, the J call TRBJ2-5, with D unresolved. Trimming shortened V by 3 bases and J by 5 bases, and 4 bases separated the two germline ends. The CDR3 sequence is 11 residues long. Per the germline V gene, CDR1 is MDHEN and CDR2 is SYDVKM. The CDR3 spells CASSLRETQYF. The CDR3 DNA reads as TGTGCCAGCAGTTTGAGGGAGACCCAGTACTTC.

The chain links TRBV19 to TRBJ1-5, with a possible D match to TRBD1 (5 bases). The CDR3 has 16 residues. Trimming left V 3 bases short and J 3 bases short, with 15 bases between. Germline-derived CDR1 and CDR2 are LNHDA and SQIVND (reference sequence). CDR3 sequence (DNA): TGTGCCAGTAGTATCTTTCAAGGGGTGAACAATCAGCCCCAGCATTTT. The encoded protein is CASSIFQGVNNQPQHF. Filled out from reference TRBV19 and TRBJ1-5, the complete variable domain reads DGGITQSPKYLFRKEGQNVTLSCEQNLNHDAMYWYRQDPGQGLRLIYYSQIVNDFQKGDIAEGYSVSREKKESFPLTVTSAQKNPTAFYLCASSIFQGVNNQPQHFGDGTRLSIL.

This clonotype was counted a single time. Written as DNA, the CDR3 is TGTGCCAGCAGCTTAGGGCCTCAGGAAAAACTGTTTTTT. This encodes CASSLGPQEKLFF. The chain links TRBV7-3 to TRBJ1-4; D gene unclear. The CDR3 has 13 residues. Germline V gene data show CDR1 as SGHTA and CDR2 as FQGTGA. Trimming shortened V by 2 bases and J by 8 bases, and 9 bases separated the two germline ends.

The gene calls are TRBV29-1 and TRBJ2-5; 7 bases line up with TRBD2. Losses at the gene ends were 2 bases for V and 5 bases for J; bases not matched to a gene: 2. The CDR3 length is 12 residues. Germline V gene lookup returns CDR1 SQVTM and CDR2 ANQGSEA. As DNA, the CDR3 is TGCAGCGTTGAAACGGGAGGCGAGACCCAGTACTTC. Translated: CSVETGGETQYF.

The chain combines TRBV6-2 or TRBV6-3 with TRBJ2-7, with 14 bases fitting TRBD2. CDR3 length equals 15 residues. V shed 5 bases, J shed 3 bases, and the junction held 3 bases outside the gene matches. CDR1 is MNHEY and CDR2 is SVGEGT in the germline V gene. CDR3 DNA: TGTGCCAGCAGTGACGGGACTAGCGGGAGCTACGAGCAGTACTTC. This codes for CASSDGTSGSYEQYF.

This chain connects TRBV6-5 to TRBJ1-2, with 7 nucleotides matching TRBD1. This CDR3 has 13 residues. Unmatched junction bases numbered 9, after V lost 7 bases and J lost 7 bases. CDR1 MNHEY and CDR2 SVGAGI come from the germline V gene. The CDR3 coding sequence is TGTGCCAGCACCTTTCGACAGGGTTTTGGCTACACCTTC. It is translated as CASTFRQGFGYTF.

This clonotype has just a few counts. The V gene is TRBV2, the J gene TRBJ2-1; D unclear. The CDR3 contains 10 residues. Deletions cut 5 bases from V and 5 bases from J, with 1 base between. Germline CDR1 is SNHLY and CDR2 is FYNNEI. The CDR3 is CASSNNEQFF. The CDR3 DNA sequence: TGTGCCAGCAGTAACAATGAGCAGTTCTTC.

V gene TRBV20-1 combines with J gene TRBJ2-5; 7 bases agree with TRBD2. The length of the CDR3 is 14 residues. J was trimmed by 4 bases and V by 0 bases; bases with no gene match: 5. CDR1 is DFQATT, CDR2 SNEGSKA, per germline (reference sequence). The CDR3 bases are TGCAGTGCTAGAGAAACGGGAGGTCGAGAGACCCAGTACTTC. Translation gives CSARETGGRETQYF.

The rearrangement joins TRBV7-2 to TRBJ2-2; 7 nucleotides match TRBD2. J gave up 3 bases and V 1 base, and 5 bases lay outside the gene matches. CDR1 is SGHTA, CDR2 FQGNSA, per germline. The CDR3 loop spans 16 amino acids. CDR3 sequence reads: CASSLGEGPDTGELFF. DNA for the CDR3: TGTGCCAGCAGCTTAGGGGAGGGACCCGACACCGGGGAGCTGTTTTTT.

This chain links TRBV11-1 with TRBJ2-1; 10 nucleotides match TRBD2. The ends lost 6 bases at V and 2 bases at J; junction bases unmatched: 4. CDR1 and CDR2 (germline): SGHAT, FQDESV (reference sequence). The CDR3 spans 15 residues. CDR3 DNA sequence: TGTGCCAGCAGTTCTAGCGGGAGTCCCTACAATGAGCAGTTCTTC. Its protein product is CASSSSGSPYNEQFF. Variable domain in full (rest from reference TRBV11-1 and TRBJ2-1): EAEVAQSPRYKITEKSQAVAFWCDPISGHATLYWYRQILGQGPELLVQFQDESVVDDSQLPKDRFSAERLKGVDSTLKIQPAELGDSAMYLCASSSSGSPYNEQFFGPGTRLTVL.